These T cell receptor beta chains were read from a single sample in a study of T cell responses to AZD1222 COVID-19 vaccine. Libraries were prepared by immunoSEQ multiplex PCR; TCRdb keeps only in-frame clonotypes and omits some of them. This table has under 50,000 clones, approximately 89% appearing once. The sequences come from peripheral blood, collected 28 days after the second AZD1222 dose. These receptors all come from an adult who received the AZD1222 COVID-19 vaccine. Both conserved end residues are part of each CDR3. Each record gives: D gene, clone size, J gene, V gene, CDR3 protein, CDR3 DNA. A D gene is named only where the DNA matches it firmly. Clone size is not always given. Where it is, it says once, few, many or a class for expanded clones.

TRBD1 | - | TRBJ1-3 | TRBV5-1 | CASSLDGTGFSSGNTIYF | TGCGCCAGCAGCTTGGATGGGACAGGGTTTAGCTCTGGAAACACCATATATTTT
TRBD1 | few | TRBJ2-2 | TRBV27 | CASRWDSMATGELFF | TGTGCCAGCAGATGGGACAGTATGGCAACCGGGGAGCTGTTTTTT
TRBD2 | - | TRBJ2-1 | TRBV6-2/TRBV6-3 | CASSYTPGDSGRAPEQFF | TGTGCCAGCAGTTACACCCCTGGGGACAGCGGGAGGGCCCCTGAGCAGTTCTTC
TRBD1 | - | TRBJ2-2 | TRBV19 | CATIPGTASRRNTGELFF | TGTGCCACGATTCCCGGGACAGCTAGTCGAAGGAACACCGGGGAGCTGTTTTTT
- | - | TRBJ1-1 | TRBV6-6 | CASFMGGRDTEAFF | TGTGCCAGCTTCATGGGGGGCCGGGACACTGAAGCTTTCTTT
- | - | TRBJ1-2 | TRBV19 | CASSMDSNYGYTF | TGTGCCAGTAGTATGGACAGCAACTATGGCTACACCTTC
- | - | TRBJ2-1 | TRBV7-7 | CASSLAEGRGEQFF | TGTGCCAGCAGCTTAGCGGAGGGCCGTGGTGAGCAGTTCTTC
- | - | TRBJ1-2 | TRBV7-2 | CASSSLGHTNYGYTF | TGTGCCAGCAGCTCCCTTGGCCACACTAACTATGGCTACACCTTC
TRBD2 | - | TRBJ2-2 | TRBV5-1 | CASSLAGTSGSDTGELFF | TGCGCCAGCAGCTTGGCAGGGACTAGCGGGAGTGACACCGGGGAGCTGTTTTTT
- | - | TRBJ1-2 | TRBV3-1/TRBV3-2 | CASSHGTGQLNYGYTF | TGTGCCAGCAGCCATGGGACCGGCCAGCTTAACTATGGCTACACCTTC
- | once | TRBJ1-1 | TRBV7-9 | CAQATNTEAFF | TGTGCCCAGGCTACGAACACTGAAGCTTTCTTT
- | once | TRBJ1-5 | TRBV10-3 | CAISESMGSNQPQHF | TGTGCCATCAGTGAGTCAATGGGGAGCAATCAGCCCCAGCATTTT
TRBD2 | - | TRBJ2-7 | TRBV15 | CATSRGGRGAYEQYF | TGTGCCACCAGCAGAGGTGGGCGGGGGGCTTACGAGCAGTACTTC
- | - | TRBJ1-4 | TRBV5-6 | CASSSRDAYEKLFF | TGTGCCAGCAGCTCGCGGGACGCCTATGAAAAACTGTTTTTT
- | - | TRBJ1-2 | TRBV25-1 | CASSSEWGYGYTF | TGTGCCAGCAGCTCCGAGTGGGGGTATGGCTACACCTTC
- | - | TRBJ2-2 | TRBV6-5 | CASSPTGSGTGELFF | TGTGCCAGCAGTCCTACAGGTTCGGGCACCGGGGAGCTGTTTTTT
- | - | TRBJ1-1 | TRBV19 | CATGGGRGTEAFF | TGTGCCACCGGTGGGGGGAGAGGCACTGAAGCTTTCTTT
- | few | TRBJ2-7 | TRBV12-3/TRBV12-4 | CASSSASYEQYF | TGTGCCAGCAGTTCGGCATCCTACGAGCAGTACTTC
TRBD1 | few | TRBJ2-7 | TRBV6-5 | CASSRQGAYGNEQYF | TGTGCCAGCAGTAGACAGGGGGCCTACGGAAACGAGCAGTACTTC
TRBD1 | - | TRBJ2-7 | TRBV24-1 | CATAGQGNFGSYEQYF | TGTGCCACCGCCGGACAGGGTAATTTTGGGTCCTACGAGCAGTACTTC
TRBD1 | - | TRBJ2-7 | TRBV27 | CASSLAPGGRYEQYF | TGTGCCAGCAGTTTAGCACCAGGGGGCCGCTACGAGCAGTACTTC
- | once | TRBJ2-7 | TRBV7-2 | CASSSSPYYEQYF | TGTGCCAGCAGCTCCTCTCCATACTACGAGCAGTACTTC
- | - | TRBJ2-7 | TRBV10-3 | CAISEYAALEQYF | TGTGCCATCAGTGAGTATGCGGCCCTGGAGCAGTACTTC
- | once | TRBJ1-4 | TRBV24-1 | CATSGEAGDEKLFF | TGTGCCACCAGTGGAGAGGCCGGTGATGAAAAACTGTTTTTT